This is a list of T cell receptor beta chains from one sample in a study of blood T cell repertoires in COVID-19. Generated by immunoSEQ multiplex PCR, the TCRdb table keeps only in-frame clones and is missing some. Found here are under 200,000 clones, around 91% of them singletons; the top ten hold roughly 0.8%. The source material was PBMCs or T cells enriched from blood (not recorded which). The receptors originated from a woman aged 18-29 years who had recovered from COVID-19. The CDR3 runs from the conserved cysteine through the conserved F or W. Each record gives: D gene, V gene, J gene, clone size, CDR3 protein, CDR3 DNA. A D gene is named only where the DNA matches it firmly. Size tells how often a clone was seen (once, few, many) or the class of an expanded clone, and some rows leave it out.

TRBD1	TRBV28	TRBJ2-7	NA	CASLDPGQAGEQYF	TGTGCCAGCCTAGACCCGGGACAGGCGGGCGAGCAGTACTTC
NA	TRBV29-1	TRBJ1-1	NA	CSVAPGWGMNTEAFF	TGCAGCGTCGCCCCGGGGTGGGGAATGAACACTGAAGCTTTCTTT
TRBD1	TRBV5-6	TRBJ1-5	NA	CASSFGTGGADQPQHF	TGTGCCAGCAGCTTTGGGACAGGGGGCGCGGATCAGCCCCAGCATTTT
TRBD2	TRBV27	TRBJ2-1	NA	CATVRYGLAREQFF	TGTGCCACCGTCCGTTATGGACTAGCGAGGGAGCAGTTCTTC
TRBD1	TRBV23-1	TRBJ2-7	NA	CASKDDRDRYEQYF	TGCGCCAGCAAGGACGACAGGGACCGTTACGAGCAGTACTTC
TRBD1	TRBV4-1	TRBJ2-7	NA	CASSRSSGRGLVEQYF	TGCGCCAGCAGCCGGTCCTCAGGCAGGGGGCTTGTCGAGCAGTACTTC
NA	TRBV28	TRBJ2-2	NA	CASIPPTGSKGELFF	TGTGCCAGCATACCTCCCACAGGGAGCAAGGGGGAGCTGTTTTTT
TRBD2	TRBV4-1	TRBJ2-5	NA	CASSRSFLPSGEETQYF	TGCGCCAGCAGCCGAAGCTTTCTCCCTAGCGGTGAAGAGACCCAGTACTTC
TRBD2	TRBV7-9	TRBJ2-5	NA	CASSYGLAGETQYF	TGTGCCAGCAGCTACGGACTAGCCGGAGAGACCCAGTACTTC
TRBD1	TRBV5-6	TRBJ1-1	NA	CASSLPGTGTGTEAFF	TGTGCCAGCAGCCTACCCGGGACAGGGACGGGCACTGAAGCTTTCTTT
NA	TRBV7-9	TRBJ2-1	NA	CASSNGRVGEQFF	TGTGCCAGCAGCAATGGTCGGGTTGGGGAGCAGTTCTTC
NA	TRBV7-9	TRBJ2-7	NA	CASKGQGHEQYF	TGTGCCAGCAAAGGTCAGGGTCACGAGCAGTACTTC
NA	TRBV6-5	TRBJ1-2	NA	CASSYLAGFNYGYTF	TGTGCCAGCAGTTATTTGGCGGGTTTTAACTATGGCTACACCTTC
NA	TRBV11-3	TRBJ2-3	NA	CASSLDFGAPQYF	TGTGCCAGCAGCTTAGATTTTGGGGCCCCGCAGTATTTT
TRBD1	TRBV12-5	TRBJ2-5	NA	CASGLTGTGVGETQYF	TGTGCTAGTGGTTTGACCGGGACAGGGGTTGGCGAGACCCAGTACTTC
NA	TRBV6-1	TRBJ2-7	NA	CASRLGVEQYF	TGTGCCAGCAGGCTCGGGGTGGAGCAGTACTTC
TRBD2	TRBV7-2	TRBJ2-1	NA	CASSSRDYLNEQFF	TGTGCCAGCAGCTCCCGGGACTACCTGAATGAGCAGTTCTTC
NA	TRBV4-3	TRBJ1-1	NA	CASSQAYRVTEAFF	TGCGCCAGCAGCCAAGCGTATCGGGTCACTGAAGCTTTCTTT
NA	TRBV24-1	TRBJ2-1	few	CATRGFDNEQFF	TGTGCCACCAGGGGCTTCGATAATGAGCAGTTCTTC
TRBD1	TRBV9	TRBJ2-2	NA	CASSVDRGLNTGELFF	TGTGCCAGCAGCGTAGACAGGGGATTGAACACCGGGGAGCTGTTTTTT
TRBD2	TRBV5-4	TRBJ2-1	NA	CASSLVLAGSSYNEQFF	TGTGCCAGCAGCTTGGTGCTAGCGGGCAGCTCCTACAATGAGCAGTTCTTC
TRBD1	TRBV19	TRBJ1-5	NA	CASSTGAVNDPQHF	TGTGCCAGTTCCACAGGGGCGGTTAATGACCCCCAGCATTTT
TRBD1	TRBV5-1	TRBJ1-2	NA	CASSPETGTTYGYTF	TGCGCCAGCAGCCCAGAGACAGGGACGACCTATGGCTACACCTTC